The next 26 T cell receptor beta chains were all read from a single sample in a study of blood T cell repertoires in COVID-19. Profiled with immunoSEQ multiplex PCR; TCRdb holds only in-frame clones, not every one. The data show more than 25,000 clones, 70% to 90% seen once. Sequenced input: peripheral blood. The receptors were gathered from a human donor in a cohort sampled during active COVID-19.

The CDR3 reads CASSSGDRGVDTQYF. CDR3 in DNA: TGTGCCAGCAGCTCCGGGGACAGGGGGGTAGATACGCAGTATTTT. The V and J genes are TRBV11-1 and TRBJ2-3; TRBD1 matches 11 bases. With V trimmed by 4 bases and J by 5 bases, 5 bases remained unmatched. The CDR3 is 15 residues long. Germline CDR1 is SGHAT and CDR2 is FQDESV (reference sequence).

DNA for the CDR3: TGTGCCAGCAGTCCCCAGTGGGTGGTGAGGACTGAAGCTTTCTTT. It is translated as CASSPQWVVRTEAFF. The V call is TRBV6-2 or TRBV6-3, the J call TRBJ1-1; D not certain. Per germline, CDR1 MNHEY and CDR2 SVGEGT. The CDR3 has 15 residues. V lost 5 bases and J 5 bases, leaving 18 bases between the germline ends.

In DNA form, the CDR3 reads TGCGCCAGCAGCCAAGATTCACGGGAATCACCCCTCCACTTT. As protein: CASSQDSRESPLHF. V is TRBV4-3 and J is TRBJ1-6; D remains unclear. Germline lookup yields CDR1 LGHNA and CDR2 YSLEER. Trimming pared 0 bases from V and 10 bases from J, leaving 10 bases between. The CDR3 is 14 residues long.

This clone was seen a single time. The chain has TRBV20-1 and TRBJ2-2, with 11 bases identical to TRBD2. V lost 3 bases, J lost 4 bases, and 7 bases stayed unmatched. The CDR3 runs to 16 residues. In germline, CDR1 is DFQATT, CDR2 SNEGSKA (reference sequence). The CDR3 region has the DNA TGCAGTGCTAGTGTTAGCGGGGGGGGCCTCACCGGGGAGCTGTTTTTT. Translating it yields CSASVSGGGLTGELFF.

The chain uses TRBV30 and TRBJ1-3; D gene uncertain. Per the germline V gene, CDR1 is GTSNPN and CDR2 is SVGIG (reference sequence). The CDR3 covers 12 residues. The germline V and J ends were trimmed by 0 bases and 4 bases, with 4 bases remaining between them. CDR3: CAWSVSGNTIYF. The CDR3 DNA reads TGTGCCTGGAGTGTGTCAGGAAACACCATATATTTT.

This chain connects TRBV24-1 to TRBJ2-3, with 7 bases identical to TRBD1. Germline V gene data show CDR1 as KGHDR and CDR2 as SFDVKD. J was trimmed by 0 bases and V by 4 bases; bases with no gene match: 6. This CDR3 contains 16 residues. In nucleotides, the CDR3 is TGTGCCACCAGTGAGCACAGGGGAAAGAGCACAGATACGCAGTATTTT. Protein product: CATSEHRGKSTDTQYF.

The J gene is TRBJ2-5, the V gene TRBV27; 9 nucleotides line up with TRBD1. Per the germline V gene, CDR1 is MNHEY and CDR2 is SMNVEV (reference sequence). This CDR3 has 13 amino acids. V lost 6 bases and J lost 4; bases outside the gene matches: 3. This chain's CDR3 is CASSRQGGETQYF. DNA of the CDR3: TGTGCCAGCAGCAGACAGGGGGGAGAGACCCAGTACTTC.

The CDR3 spells CAIQGAGQGEQFF. Written as DNA, the CDR3 is TGTGCCATCCAGGGTGCAGGGCAAGGTGAGCAGTTCTTC. The chain recombines TRBV2 with TRBJ2-1, with a weak D call TRBD1 (5 bases). Trimming stripped 10 bases from V and 9 bases from J, with 19 bases between. The CDR3 length is 13 residues. CDR1 is SNHLY and CDR2 is FYNNEI in the germline V gene.

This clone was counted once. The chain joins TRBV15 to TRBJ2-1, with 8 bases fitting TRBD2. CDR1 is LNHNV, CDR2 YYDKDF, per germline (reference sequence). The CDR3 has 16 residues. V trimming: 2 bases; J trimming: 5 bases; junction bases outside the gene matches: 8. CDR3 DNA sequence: TGTGCCACCAGCAGATTTGGCGGGGGGACCAACAATGAGCAGTTCTTC. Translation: CATSRFGGGTNNEQFF.

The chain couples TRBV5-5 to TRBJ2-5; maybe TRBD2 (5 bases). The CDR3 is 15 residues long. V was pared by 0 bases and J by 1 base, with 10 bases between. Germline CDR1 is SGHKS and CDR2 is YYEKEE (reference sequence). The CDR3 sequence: CASSLAGLAQETQYF. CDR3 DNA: TGTGCCAGCAGCTTGGCCGGGCTAGCCCAAGAGACCCAGTACTTC.

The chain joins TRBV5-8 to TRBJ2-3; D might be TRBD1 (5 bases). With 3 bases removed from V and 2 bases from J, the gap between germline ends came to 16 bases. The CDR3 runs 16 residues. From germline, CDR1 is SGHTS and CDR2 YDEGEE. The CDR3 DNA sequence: TGTGCCAGCAGCTCGAAACCCCAGGGCCCCACAGATACGCAGTATTTT. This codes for CASSSKPQGPTDTQYF.

Here the CDR3 DNA reads TGTGCCGTTGCCGGGACAGGCGGCACTGAAGCTTTCTTT. Translation: CAVAGTGGTEAFF. This rearrangement joins TRBV7-9 to TRBJ1-1, with 8 bases identical to TRBD1. This CDR3 is built from 13 residues. Germline V lookup: CDR1 SEHNR, CDR2 FQNEAQ (reference sequence). V gave up 11 bases and J gave up 4 bases; unmatched junction bases: 9.

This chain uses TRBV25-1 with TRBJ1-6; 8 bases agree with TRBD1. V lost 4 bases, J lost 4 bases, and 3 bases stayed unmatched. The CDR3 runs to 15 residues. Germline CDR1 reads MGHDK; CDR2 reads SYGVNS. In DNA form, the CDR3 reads TGTGCCAGCAGTGGCCGACAGGGGTATAATTCACCCCTCCACTTT. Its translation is CASSGRQGYNSPLHF.

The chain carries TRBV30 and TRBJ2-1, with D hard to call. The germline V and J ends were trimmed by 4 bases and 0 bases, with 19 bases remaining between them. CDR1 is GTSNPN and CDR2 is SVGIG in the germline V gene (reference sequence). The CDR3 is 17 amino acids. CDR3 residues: CAWIPPNLRSSYNEQFF. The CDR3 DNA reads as TGTGCCTGGATACCCCCTAACTTACGAAGCTCCTACAATGAGCAGTTCTTC. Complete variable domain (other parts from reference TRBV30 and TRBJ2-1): SQTIHQWPATLVQPVGSPLSLECTVEGTSNPNLYWYRQAAGRGLQLLFYSVGIGQISSEVPQNLSASRPQDRQFILSSKKLLLSDSGFYLCAWIPPNLRSSYNEQFFGPGTRLTVL.

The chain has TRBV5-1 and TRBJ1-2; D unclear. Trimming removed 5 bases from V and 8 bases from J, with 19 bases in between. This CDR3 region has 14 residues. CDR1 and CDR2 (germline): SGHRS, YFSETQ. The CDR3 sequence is CASSIGGSLGGYTF. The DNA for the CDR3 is TGCGCCAGCAGTATCGGAGGAAGCCTGGGGGGCTACACCTTC.

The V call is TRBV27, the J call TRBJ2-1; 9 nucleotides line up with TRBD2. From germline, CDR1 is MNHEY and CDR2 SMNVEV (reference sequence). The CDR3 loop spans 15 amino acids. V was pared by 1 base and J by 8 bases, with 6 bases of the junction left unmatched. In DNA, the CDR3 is TGTGCCAGCAGTTTATTGGCGGGGGGGCCCCATGAGCAGTTCTTC. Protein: CASSLLAGGPHEQFF.

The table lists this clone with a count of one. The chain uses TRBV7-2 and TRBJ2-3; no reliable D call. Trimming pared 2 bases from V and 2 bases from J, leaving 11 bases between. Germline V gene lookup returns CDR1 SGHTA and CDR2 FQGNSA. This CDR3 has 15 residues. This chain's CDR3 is CASSLFGGSTDTQYF. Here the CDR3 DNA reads TGTGCCAGCAGCTTATTTGGCGGATCCACAGATACGCAGTATTTT. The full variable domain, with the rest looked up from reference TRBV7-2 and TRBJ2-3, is GAGVSQSPSNKVTEKGKDVELRCDPISGHTALYWYRQSLGQGLEFLIYFQGNSAPDKSGLPSDRFSAERTGGSVSTLTIQRTQQEDSAVYLCASSLFGGSTDTQYFGPGTRLTVL.

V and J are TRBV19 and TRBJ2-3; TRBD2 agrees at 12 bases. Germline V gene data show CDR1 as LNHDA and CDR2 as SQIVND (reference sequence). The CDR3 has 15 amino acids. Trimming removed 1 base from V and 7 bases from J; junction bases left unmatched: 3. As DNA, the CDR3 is TGTGCCAGTAGTATAGGGACTAGCGGGGTGAATACGCAGTATTTT. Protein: CASSIGTSGVNTQYF.

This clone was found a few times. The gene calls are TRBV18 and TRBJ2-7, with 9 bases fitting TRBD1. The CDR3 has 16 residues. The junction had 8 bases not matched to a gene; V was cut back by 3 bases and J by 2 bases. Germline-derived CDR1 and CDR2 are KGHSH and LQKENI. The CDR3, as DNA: TGTGCCAGCTCACCTGCCGGGACAGGGTCACCCTACGAGCAGTACTTC. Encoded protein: CASSPAGTGSPYEQYF.

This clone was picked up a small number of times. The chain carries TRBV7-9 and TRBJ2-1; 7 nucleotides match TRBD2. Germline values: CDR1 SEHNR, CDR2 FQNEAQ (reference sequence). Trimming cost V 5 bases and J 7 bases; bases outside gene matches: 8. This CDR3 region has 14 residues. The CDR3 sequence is CASSRSGALNEQFF. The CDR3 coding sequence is TGTGCCAGCAGCCGGAGCGGGGCCCTAAATGAGCAGTTCTTC.

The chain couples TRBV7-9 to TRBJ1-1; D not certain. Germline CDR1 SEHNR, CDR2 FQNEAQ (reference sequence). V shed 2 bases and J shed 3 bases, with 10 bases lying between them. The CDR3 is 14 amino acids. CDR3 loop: CASSLWASDTEAFF. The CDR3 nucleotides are TGTGCCAGCAGCTTATGGGCCTCGGACACTGAAGCTTTCTTT.

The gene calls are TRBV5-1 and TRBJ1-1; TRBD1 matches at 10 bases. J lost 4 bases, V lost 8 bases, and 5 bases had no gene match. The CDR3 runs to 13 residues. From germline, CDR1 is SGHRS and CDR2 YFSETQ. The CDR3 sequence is CASGTGASTEAFF. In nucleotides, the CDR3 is TGCGCCAGTGGGACAGGGGCCAGCACTGAAGCTTTCTTT.

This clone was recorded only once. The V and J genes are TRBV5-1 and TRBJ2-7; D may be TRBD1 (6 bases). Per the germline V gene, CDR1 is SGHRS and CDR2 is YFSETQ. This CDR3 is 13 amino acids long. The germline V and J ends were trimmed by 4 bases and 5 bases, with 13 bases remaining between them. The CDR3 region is CASSSTGFDEQYF. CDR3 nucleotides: TGCGCCAGCAGCAGCACAGGGTTTGACGAGCAGTACTTC.

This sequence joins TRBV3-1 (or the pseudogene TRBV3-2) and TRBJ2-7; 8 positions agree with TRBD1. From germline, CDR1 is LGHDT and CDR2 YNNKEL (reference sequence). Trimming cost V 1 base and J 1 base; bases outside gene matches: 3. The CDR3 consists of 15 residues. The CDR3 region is CASSQAGTGSYEQYF. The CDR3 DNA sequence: TGTGCCAGCAGCCAAGCGGGGACAGGATCCTACGAGCAGTACTTC.

The CDR3 region has the DNA TGTGCCAGCAGTTACTACCTTGGCCAGCCCCAGCATTTT. It specifies CASSYYLGQPQHF. The V call is TRBV6-5, the J call TRBJ1-5; the D is unclear. Germline V gene sequence: CDR1 MNHEY, CDR2 SVGAGI. The CDR3 runs to 13 residues. V lost 1 base, J lost 7 bases, and 8 bases lay in between.

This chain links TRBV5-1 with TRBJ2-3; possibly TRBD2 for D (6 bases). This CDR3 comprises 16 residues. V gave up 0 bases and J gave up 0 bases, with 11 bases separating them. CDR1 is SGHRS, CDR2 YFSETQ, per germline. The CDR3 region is CASSLDGGSSTDTQYF. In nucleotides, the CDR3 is TGCGCCAGCAGCTTGGATGGGGGGTCTAGCACAGATACGCAGTATTTT.